The rows below give T cell receptor beta chains drawn from one sample of a study of blood T cell repertoires in COVID-19. Here immunoSEQ multiplex PCR was the method, and the copy in TCRdb shows in-frame clones only, minus some. Here the sample spans about 240,000 clones, around 87% being singletons. The sample taken for sequencing was PBMCs or T cells enriched from blood (not recorded which). These receptor sequences come from a woman aged 40 to 55 with acute COVID-19. The CDR3 runs from the conserved cysteine through the conserved F or W.

j_gene: TRBJ2-4; v_gene: TRBV5-1; CDR3aa: CASSLGTPKNIQYF
j_gene: TRBJ1-2; v_gene: TRBV21-1; CDR3aa: CASSNHRDLYGYTF
j_gene: TRBJ2-1; v_gene: TRBV6-1; CDR3aa: CASSETGGSYNEQFF
j_gene: TRBJ1-1; v_gene: TRBV5-5; CDR3aa: CASSLYNKNTEAFF
j_gene: TRBJ1-4; v_gene: TRBV11-3; CDR3aa: CASSLYGEATNEKLFF
j_gene: TRBJ1-1; v_gene: TRBV27; CDR3aa: CASSEDRGTEAFF
j_gene: TRBJ2-7; v_gene: TRBV11-3; CDR3aa: CASSLEFDGGNPYEQYF
j_gene: TRBJ2-1; v_gene: TRBV25-1; CDR3aa: CASSGGLAGANNEQFF
j_gene: TRBJ2-7; v_gene: TRBV7-8; CDR3aa: CASSVSRLDEQYF
j_gene: TRBJ2-3; v_gene: TRBV5-4; CDR3aa: CASSPGPREADTQYF
j_gene: TRBJ2-5; v_gene: TRBV30; CDR3aa: CAWLTGGARQETQYF
j_gene: TRBJ2-1; v_gene: TRBV5-1; CDR3aa: CASSPRGSGRSNEQFF
j_gene: TRBJ2-1; v_gene: TRBV2; CDR3aa: CASSEELAGISYNEQFF
j_gene: TRBJ2-5; v_gene: TRBV19; CDR3aa: CASSIEWASGQETQYF
j_gene: TRBJ1-6; v_gene: TRBV7-8; CDR3aa: CASSLVGAGAESPLHF
j_gene: TRBJ2-7; v_gene: TRBV13; CDR3aa: CASSFSSGTKAYEQYF
j_gene: TRBJ1-5; v_gene: TRBV15; CDR3aa: CATSSSGYSNQPQHF
j_gene: TRBJ2-2; v_gene: TRBV11-2; CDR3aa: CASSLDLAAYTGELFF
j_gene: TRBJ1-1; v_gene: TRBV7-8; CDR3aa: CASSLEGQGVNTEAFF
j_gene: TRBJ2-1; v_gene: TRBV29-1; CDR3aa: CSVDPTGTNEQFF
j_gene: TRBJ1-2; v_gene: TRBV29-1; CDR3aa: CSVGGTGFSYTF
j_gene: TRBJ1-5; v_gene: TRBV18; CDR3aa: CASSPPPGSNQPQHF
j_gene: TRBJ1-4; v_gene: TRBV27; CDR3aa: CASSSLNPGRRVTNEKLFF
j_gene: TRBJ1-4; v_gene: TRBV11-2; CDR3aa: CASSLDPGSSEKLFF
j_gene: TRBJ1-4; v_gene: TRBV19; CDR3aa: CASSRDRGVEKLFF
j_gene: TRBJ2-5; v_gene: TRBV27; CDR3aa: CATQDPTSRDQETQYF
j_gene: TRBJ2-7; v_gene: TRBV19; CDR3aa: CASSIDWTGYEQYF
j_gene: TRBJ2-2; v_gene: TRBV25-1; CDR3aa: CASSALPGLGDTGELFF
j_gene: TRBJ1-1; v_gene: TRBV4-1; CDR3aa: CASSPVFQNTEAFF
j_gene: TRBJ1-2; v_gene: TRBV7-9; CDR3aa: CASSLGRGPTKNYGYTF
j_gene: TRBJ1-5; v_gene: TRBV18; CDR3aa: CASSGTGGDQPQHF
j_gene: TRBJ2-7; v_gene: TRBV18; CDR3aa: CASSRGLPYEQYF
j_gene: TRBJ2-7; v_gene: TRBV11-3; CDR3aa: CASSLASGKSSYEQYF
j_gene: TRBJ2-5; v_gene: TRBV19; CDR3aa: CASSMGLGGGETQYF
j_gene: TRBJ2-2; v_gene: TRBV4-2; CDR3aa: CASSQVAGELFF
j_gene: TRBJ2-3; v_gene: TRBV2; CDR3aa: CASREQGVVDTQYF
j_gene: TRBJ2-1; v_gene: TRBV7-9; CDR3aa: CASSALFRWADYNEQFF
j_gene: TRBJ2-1; v_gene: TRBV30; CDR3aa: CAWRGGTGAYNEQFF
j_gene: TRBJ1-4; v_gene: TRBV12-3/TRBV12-4; CDR3aa: CASSSLAGEKLFF
j_gene: TRBJ1-4; v_gene: TRBV2; CDR3aa: CASTGGGAEANEKLFF
j_gene: TRBJ1-1; v_gene: TRBV2; CDR3aa: CASSETIGTGNTEAFF
j_gene: TRBJ2-7; v_gene: TRBV7-8; CDR3aa: CASKTGTGIYEQYF
j_gene: TRBJ2-7; v_gene: TRBV7-3; CDR3aa: CASSLFDRGLGEQYF
j_gene: TRBJ1-2; v_gene: TRBV11-2; CDR3aa: CASSYRNYGYTF
j_gene: TRBJ2-2; v_gene: TRBV21-1; CDR3aa: CASSKAPSGTGELFF
j_gene: TRBJ2-3; v_gene: TRBV2; CDR3aa: CASSGQGPDTQYF
j_gene: TRBJ2-7; v_gene: TRBV7-6; CDR3aa: CASSLGVAGNSYEQYF
j_gene: TRBJ2-1; v_gene: TRBV28; CDR3aa: CASSLRSSYNEQFF
j_gene: TRBJ2-1; v_gene: TRBV19; CDR3aa: CASKGTGGRNEQFF
j_gene: TRBJ2-5; v_gene: TRBV14; CDR3aa: CASSQVRDRAVETQYF
j_gene: TRBJ2-1; v_gene: TRBV19; CDR3aa: CASSVGAGEQFF
j_gene: TRBJ1-4; v_gene: TRBV9; CDR3aa: CASSGGLGAGEKLFF
j_gene: TRBJ2-3; v_gene: TRBV7-8; CDR3aa: CASSLVRGQYF
j_gene: TRBJ1-4; v_gene: TRBV5-4; CDR3aa: CASSRDRGATNEKLFF
j_gene: TRBJ1-5; v_gene: TRBV27; CDR3aa: CASGTGDQPQHF